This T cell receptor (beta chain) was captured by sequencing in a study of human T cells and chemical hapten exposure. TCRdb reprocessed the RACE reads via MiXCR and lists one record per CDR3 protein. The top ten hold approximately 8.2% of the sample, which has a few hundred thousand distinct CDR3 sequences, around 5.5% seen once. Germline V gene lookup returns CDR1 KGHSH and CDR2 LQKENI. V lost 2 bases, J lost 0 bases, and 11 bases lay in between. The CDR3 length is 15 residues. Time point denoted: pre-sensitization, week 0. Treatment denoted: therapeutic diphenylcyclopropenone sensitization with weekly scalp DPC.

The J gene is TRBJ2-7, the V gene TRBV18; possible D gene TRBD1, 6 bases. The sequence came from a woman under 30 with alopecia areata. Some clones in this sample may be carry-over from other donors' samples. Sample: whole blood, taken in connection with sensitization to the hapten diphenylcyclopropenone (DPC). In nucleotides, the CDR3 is TGTGCCAGCTCACCAAACCGGGACACCTCCTACGAGCAGTACTTC. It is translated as CASSPNRDTSYEQYF.